A single sample is the source of the 15 T cell receptor beta chains below, sequenced in a study of T cell responses to AZD1222 COVID-19 vaccine. Assay: immunoSEQ multiplex PCR; the TCRdb copy retains only in-frame clones and omits some. The data show some 150,000 clones, 90% seen once. Sample: peripheral blood, taken on day 0 of AZD1222 vaccination. The receptors originated from an adult in good health.

This clone was observed once. V usage is TRBV9 and J usage is TRBJ2-3, with D perhaps TRBD1 (5 bases). The V and J ends lost 0 bases and 7 bases respectively, with 12 bases between them. Germline CDR1 and CDR2: SGDLS and YYNGEE. This CDR3 is built from 14 residues. The DNA for the CDR3 is TGTGCCAGCAGCGTAGAAGGGGATCCAAATACGCAGTATTTT. Amino acid sequence: CASSVEGDPNTQYF. The variable domain in full, completed from reference TRBV9 and TRBJ2-3, reads DSGVTQTPKHLITATGQRVTLRCSPRSGDLSVYWYQQSLDQGLQFLIQYYNGEERAKGNILERFSAQQFPDLHSELNLSSLELGDSALYFCASSVEGDPNTQYFGPGTRLTVL.

DNA of the CDR3: TGTGCCAGCAGCTTAGTCGGCACGAGCTACGAGCAGCGCGAGCAGTACTTC. It specifies CASSLVGTSYEQREQYF. This chain links TRBV7-2 with TRBJ2-7; D gene uncertain. The V end lost 1 base, the J end lost 6 bases, and 22 bases lay between the germline ends. This CDR3 spans 17 amino acids. The germline gives CDR1 SGHTA, CDR2 FQGNSA.

This sequence joins TRBV6-2 or TRBV6-3 and TRBJ2-1; 12 bases agree with TRBD2. Germline V gene data show CDR1 as MNHEY and CDR2 as SVGEGT. The CDR3 is 18 amino acids. V was clipped by 2 bases and J by 0 bases; unmatched bases: 5. In nucleotides, the CDR3 is TGTGCCAGCAGTTACCCGACTAGCGGGAGAGGCTCCTACAATGAGCAGTTCTTC. This codes for CASSYPTSGRGSYNEQFF.

In DNA, the CDR3 is TGTGCCTGTACTGTAGTGAACACTGAAGCTTTCTTT. Its translation is CACTVVNTEAFF. This sequence joins TRBV30 and TRBJ1-1; no definite D call. Trimming cost V 6 bases and J 0 bases, with 8 bases left between them. The CDR3 loop spans 12 amino acids. Germline V CDR1 and CDR2: GTSNPN, SVGIG (reference sequence).

This rearrangement joins TRBV7-2 to TRBJ2-1; 11 bases are shared with TRBD2. CDR1 SGHTA and CDR2 FQGNSA come from the germline V gene. The V and J ends lost 6 bases and 10 bases, in that order; junction bases with no gene match: 11. The CDR3 covers 15 residues. CDR3 region: CASRFTLAGEREQFF. As DNA, the CDR3 is TGTGCCAGCAGGTTCACACTAGCGGGAGAAAGAGAGCAGTTCTTC.

The CDR3: CASSQGVENIQYF. The CDR3 nucleotides read TGTGCCAGCAGCCAAGGTGTCGAAAACATTCAGTACTTC. The rearrangement uses TRBV14 and TRBJ2-4; D is unclear. V was trimmed by 1 base and J by 5 bases, leaving 6 bases between them. Looked up from germline, CDR1 is SGHDN and CDR2 is FVKESK. CDR3 length equals 13 residues.

The V and J genes are TRBV30 and TRBJ1-4; D call uncertain. CDR3 length equals 15 residues. From germline, CDR1 is GTSNPN and CDR2 SVGIG (reference sequence). V lost 0 bases and J 2 bases, leaving 10 bases between the germline ends. The CDR3 sequence: CAWSVTWDTNEKLFF. In nucleotides, the CDR3 is TGTGCCTGGAGTGTAACGTGGGATACTAATGAAAAACTGTTTTTT.

V is TRBV7-9 and J is TRBJ1-2, with TRBD1 matching 7 bases. This CDR3 has 16 residues. Germline V gene lookup returns CDR1 SEHNR and CDR2 FQNEAQ (reference sequence). V was clipped by 5 bases and J by 4 bases; unmatched bases: 13. For the CDR3, the DNA is TGTGCCAGCAGCGCCGAAAAACAGGGGCAAGGCTATGGCTACACCTTC. Translating it yields CASSAEKQGQGYGYTF.

The V gene is TRBV7-2, the J gene TRBJ2-3; weak D call: TRBD1 (7 bases). CDR3 length equals 16 residues. The V end was cut by 5 bases, the J end by 3 bases, with 18 bases between. In germline, CDR1 is SGHTA, CDR2 FQGNSA. The CDR3 here is CASSPGGRLGTDTQYF. CDR3 bases: TGTGCCAGCAGCCCAGGGGGGAGGTTAGGGACAGATACGCAGTATTTT.

The chain uses TRBV28 and TRBJ2-7; tentatively, D is TRBD2 (5 bases). V dropped 8 bases and J dropped 1 base, with 9 bases sitting between them. The germline CDR1 and CDR2 sequences are MDHEN and SYDVKM. The CDR3 totals 12 residues. Here the CDR3 reads CASHRGSYEQYF. Written as DNA, the CDR3 is TGTGCCAGCCACCGGGGTTCCTACGAGCAGTACTTC.

V usage is TRBV3-1 (or the pseudogene TRBV3-2) and J usage is TRBJ1-2, with D possibly matching TRBD1 (6 bases). The CDR3 totals 15 residues. CDR1 is LGHDT, CDR2 YNNKEL, per germline (reference sequence). The germline V and J ends were trimmed by 3 bases and 5 bases, with 16 bases remaining between them. The CDR3 here is CASSQAPAGVYGYTF. DNA for the CDR3: TGTGCCAGCAGCCAGGCCCCCGCAGGGGTATATGGCTACACCTTC.

V and J are TRBV29-1 and TRBJ1-2, with D possibly being TRBD1 (6 bases). The germline CDR1 and CDR2 sequences are SQVTM and ANQGSEA. The germline V and J ends were trimmed by 4 bases and 8 bases, with 17 bases remaining between them. The CDR3 consists of 13 residues. The CDR3 coding sequence is TGCAGCGTTGTTTCGGGGGGGCTTGACGGCTACACCTTC. The encoded protein is CSVVSGGLDGYTF.

A single count supports this clone. The gene calls are TRBV6-5 and TRBJ2-1, with a possible D match to TRBD2 (5 bases). Germline V lookup: CDR1 MNHEY, CDR2 SVGAGI. The CDR3 length is 12 residues. Trimming pared 6 bases from V and 8 bases from J, leaving 11 bases between. In DNA, the CDR3 is TGTGCCAGCAGGACGAGCGGTGATGAGCAGTTCTTC. Translating it yields CASRTSGDEQFF.

This chain connects TRBV7-9 to TRBJ2-1, with a possible D match to TRBD2 (6 bases). CDR1 is SEHNR and CDR2 is FQNEAQ in the germline V gene (reference sequence). There are 12 residues in the CDR3. The ends were cut back, 5 bases at V and 10 bases at J, with 12 bases in the middle. The CDR3 sequence is CASSHGGREQFF. The CDR3 region has the DNA TGTGCCAGCAGCCACGGGGGTAGAGAGCAGTTCTTC.

CDR3 region: CASSLVASGSSYEQYF. The CDR3 nucleotides are TGCGCCAGCAGCTTGGTGGCTAGCGGGAGCTCCTACGAGCAGTACTTC. The V gene is TRBV5-1, the J gene TRBJ2-7, with 10 positions matching TRBD2. The junction had 3 bases not matched to a gene; V was cut back by 0 bases and J by 0 bases. The V gene's germline CDR1 is SGHRS and CDR2 YFSETQ. The CDR3 consists of 16 residues.